The rows below give T cell receptor beta chains drawn from one sample of a study of blood T cells in healthy people across ages. TCRdb reprocessed the 5' RACE reads with MiXCR, giving one entry per CDR3 protein. The sample has about a million distinct CDR3 sequences; approximately 50% are singletons. Sequencing input: blood. The receptors derive from a woman between 55 and 75 years old in good health. Both conserved end residues are part of each CDR3. The D gene is left open where the match is weak. Some rows mark clone size as missing; the rest say once, few, many or name a class of expanded clone.

cdr3_length	v_call	clone_size	j_call	d_call	cdr3_nt	cdr3_aa
15	TRBV2	once	TRBJ2-1	TRBD1	TGTGCCAGCACCAGAGACAGGGGGGGCGTCAATGAGCAGTTCTTC	CASTRDRGGVNEQFF
15	TRBV20-1	few	TRBJ2-7	.	TGCAGTGCTAGAAAGGACGGGAGCAACTCCTACGAGCAGTACTTC	CSARKDGSNSYEQYF
17	TRBV6-2/TRBV6-3	.	TRBJ2-3	TRBD1	TGTGCCAGCAGTTCGCGCTCCGGGACAGGGTTGGCAGATACGCAGTATTTT	CASSSRSGTGLADTQYF
12	TRBV30	once	TRBJ2-7	TRBD1	TGTGCCTGGACGACAGGGATTAACGAGCAGTACTTC	CAWTTGINEQYF
13	TRBV20-1	.	TRBJ1-5	.	TGCAGTGCTAGAGAAAGGGGCAATCAGCCCCAGCATTTT	CSARERGNQPQHF
12	TRBV20-1	.	TRBJ1-1	.	TGCAGTGCCCCTAAAGGGAGGATTGAAGCTTTCTTT	CSAPKGRIEAFF
19	TRBV28	few	TRBJ2-3	TRBD2	TGTGCCAGCAGTTCCTCATGGCGGGAGGGCCGCACGTCCGCAGATACGCAGTATTTT	CASSSSWREGRTSADTQYF
13	TRBV6-1	.	TRBJ1-5	TRBD1	TGTGCCAGCAGTGCAGGGGGCGGCCAGCCCCAGCATTTT	CASSAGGGQPQHF
18	TRBV5-1	.	TRBJ2-3	TRBD2	TGCGCCAGCAGCTTTAGACTAGCGGAGAAACGGGCCACAGATACGCAGTATTTT	CASSFRLAEKRATDTQYF
14	TRBV5-1	.	TRBJ2-3	.	TGCGCCAGCAGTTCAGGGTTCGGCACAGATACGCAGTATTTT	CASSSGFGTDTQYF